The rows below give T cell receptor beta chains drawn from one sample of a study of T cell responses to AZD1222 COVID-19 vaccine. TCRdb keeps only in-frame clones here, not all; method: immunoSEQ multiplex PCR. The table has around 110,000 clones, about 90% seen once. This sample comprised peripheral blood, obtained on day 0 of AZD1222 vaccination. The receptors shown here come from an adult in good health. Each CDR3 is given with its conserved first and last residue. Each record gives: CDR3 length, clone size, V gene, J gene, D gene, CDR3 protein, CDR3 DNA. The D gene is left open where the match is weak. Size is stated for part of the rows, as once, few or many counts, or as a class when the clone is expanded.

14	NA	TRBV30	TRBJ1-4	TRBD1	CAWEPGQGWEKLFF	TGTGCCTGGGAACCGGGACAGGGCTGGGAAAAACTGTTTTTT
13	once	TRBV9	TRBJ2-6	NA	CASKGSGANVLTF	TGTGCCAGCAAAGGGTCTGGGGCCAACGTCCTGACTTTC
12	NA	TRBV9	TRBJ2-7	NA	CASSRTPYEQYF	TGTGCCAGCAGCCGGACCCCCTACGAGCAGTACTTC
16	NA	TRBV5-4	TRBJ2-1	TRBD1	CASSSTDRARGNEQFF	TGTGCCAGCAGCTCCACCGACAGGGCCAGGGGCAATGAGCAGTTCTTC
14	NA	TRBV27	TRBJ2-7	NA	CASSFGQSSYEQYF	TGTGCCAGCAGTTTTGGGCAGAGTTCCTACGAGCAGTACTTC
13	NA	TRBV27	TRBJ2-7	TRBD1	CASSLGQSYEQYF	TGTGCCAGCAGTTTGGGACAGTCCTACGAGCAGTACTTC
15	NA	TRBV4-2	TRBJ2-1	NA	CASSQSSSGSAEQFF	TGTGCCAGCAGCCAATCGAGTAGCGGTTCGGCTGAGCAGTTCTTC
14	NA	TRBV10-3	TRBJ1-2	NA	CAISESGLSYGYTF	TGTGCCATCAGTGAGTCGGGGCTGAGCTATGGCTACACCTTC
15	NA	TRBV6-5	TRBJ2-1	TRBD2	CASRIAWEGHNEQFF	TGTGCCAGCAGGATAGCGTGGGAGGGCCACAATGAGCAGTTCTTC
12	NA	TRBV12-3/TRBV12-4	TRBJ1-2	NA	CASSGGAGGYTF	TGTGCCAGCAGTGGGGGTGCAGGTGGCTACACCTTC
15	NA	TRBV5-5	TRBJ1-4	NA	CASSSYTATNEKLFF	TGTGCCAGCAGCTCATACACTGCAACTAATGAAAAACTGTTTTTT
12	NA	TRBV6-5	TRBJ2-4	NA	CASHREWNIQYF	TGTGCCAGCCACAGGGAGTGGAACATTCAGTACTTC
18	NA	TRBV30	TRBJ2-1	TRBD2	CAGEAGREGSSSYNEQFF	TGTGCCGGAGAGGCAGGGCGGGAGGGCTCTAGCTCCTACAATGAGCAGTTCTTC
16	NA	TRBV5-4	TRBJ1-1	NA	CASSLSGGLMNTEAFF	TGTGCCAGCAGCCTCTCGGGGGGACTCATGAACACTGAAGCTTTCTTT
17	NA	TRBV9	TRBJ2-3	TRBD1	CASSSGTGAASRDTQYF	TGTGCCAGCAGCTCAGGGACAGGCGCCGCTTCACGGGATACGCAGTATTTT
13	NA	TRBV2	TRBJ2-7	TRBD1	CASSGTGVYEQYF	TGTGCCAGCTCCGGGACAGGGGTCTACGAGCAGTACTTC
14	NA	TRBV18	TRBJ1-1	TRBD1	CASSPGTGRTEAFF	TGTGCCAGCTCTCCCGGGACAGGGCGGACTGAAGCTTTCTTT
18	NA	TRBV7-2	TRBJ2-2	NA	CASSTPTGTNLNTGELFF	TGTGCCAGCAGCACCCCAACCGGGACGAATTTGAACACCGGGGAGCTGTTTTTT
15	NA	TRBV15	TRBJ2-5	NA	CATSRTYGIVETQYF	TGTGCCACCAGCAGGACGTATGGAATAGTGGAGACCCAGTACTTC
14	NA	TRBV6-5	TRBJ2-1	NA	CATTRSLSYNEQFF	TGTGCCACCACCCGGAGTCTCTCCTACAATGAGCAGTTCTTC
10	NA	TRBV28	TRBJ2-5	NA	CASSSETQYF	TGTGCCAGCAGTTCAGAGACCCAGTACTTC
16	NA	TRBV11-2	TRBJ2-1	TRBD2	CASSLETGTSPNEQFF	TGTGCCAGCAGCTTGGAGACCGGGACTAGCCCCAATGAGCAGTTCTTC
13	NA	TRBV6-2/TRBV6-3	TRBJ1-5	NA	CASSGLHNQPQHF	TGTGCCAGCAGCGGACTTCACAATCAGCCCCAGCATTTT
18	NA	TRBV10-2	TRBJ2-7	TRBD2	CASSLTSGGAPGNYEQYF	TGCGCCAGCAGTCTGACTAGCGGGGGGGCCCCGGGGAACTACGAGCAGTACTTC
15	NA	TRBV19	TRBJ1-5	TRBD1	CASGLRDRGHQPQHF	TGTGCCAGTGGGCTTCGGGACAGGGGGCATCAGCCCCAGCATTTT
14	NA	TRBV2	TRBJ2-2	NA	CATENFSNTGELFF	TGTGCCACCGAGAATTTCTCGAACACCGGGGAGCTGTTTTTT
17	NA	TRBV3-1/TRBV3-2	TRBJ2-1	NA	CASSQDRGGLWVNEQFF	TGTGCCAGCAGCCAAGATAGGGGCGGGTTATGGGTCAATGAGCAGTTCTTC
14	NA	TRBV30	TRBJ1-1	NA	CASNTGTVNTEAFF	TGTGCCTCAAACACCGGGACGGTGAACACTGAAGCTTTCTTT
14	NA	TRBV5-5	TRBJ1-1	NA	CASSYRDMNTEAFF	TGTGCCAGCAGCTACAGGGACATGAACACTGAAGCTTTCTTT
13	few	TRBV19	TRBJ2-7	NA	CASSIRRGGEQYF	TGTGCCAGTAGTATCCGCCGGGGTGGCGAGCAGTACTTC
11	NA	TRBV10-3	TRBJ1-2	NA	CATTHDYLYTF	TGTGCCACCACGCATGACTATTTATACACCTTC
12	NA	TRBV28	TRBJ2-1	TRBD1	CASSQGQGEQFF	TGTGCCAGCAGCCAAGGACAGGGCGAGCAGTTCTTC
15	NA	TRBV5-1	TRBJ1-1	TRBD1	CASSWETGMNTEAFF	TGCGCCAGCAGCTGGGAGACAGGGATGAACACTGAAGCTTTCTTT
15	NA	TRBV6-4	TRBJ2-3	TRBD2	CASSRVAGLTDTQYF	TGTGCCAGCAGTAGGGTAGCGGGCCTCACAGATACGCAGTATTTT
15	NA	TRBV6-5	TRBJ2-6	NA	CASADLPSGANVLTF	TGTGCCAGCGCGGACCTGCCATCTGGGGCCAACGTCCTGACTTTC
14	NA	TRBV27	TRBJ1-5	NA	CASSPGVSNQPQHF	TGTGCCAGCAGTCCGGGTGTTAGCAATCAGCCCCAGCATTTT
19	NA	TRBV7-8	TRBJ2-6	NA	CASSVWVPPFSSGANVLTF	TGTGCCAGCAGCGTGTGGGTGCCCCCTTTCAGCTCTGGGGCCAACGTCCTGACTTTC
14	NA	TRBV19	TRBJ1-3	NA	CASSTQDSGNTIYF	TGTGCCAGTAGTACCCAGGACTCTGGAAACACCATATATTTT
14	NA	TRBV7-2	TRBJ2-5	NA	CASSNRGHLETQYF	TGTGCCAGCAGCAACCGGGGACATTTAGAGACCCAGTACTTC
16	few	TRBV7-2	TRBJ1-5	NA	CASSFYVLGSNQPQHF	TGTGCCAGCAGCTTCTATGTTCTAGGGAGCAATCAGCCCCAGCATTTT
12	NA	TRBV5-6	TRBJ1-6	NA	CASSREFSPLHF	TGTGCCAGCAGCAGGGAGTTCTCACCCCTCCACTTT
15	NA	TRBV27	TRBJ1-6	TRBD1	CASSPSGQGIAPLHF	TGTGCCAGCAGTCCGTCGGGACAGGGGATTGCACCCCTCCACTTT
16	NA	TRBV7-2	TRBJ2-7	NA	CASSLGLFERGGEQYF	TGTGCCAGCAGCTTAGGGTTGTTTGAAAGGGGCGGCGAGCAGTACTTC
14	NA	TRBV6-5	TRBJ1-6	NA	CASSYSRGGSPLHF	TGTGCCAGCAGTTACTCGAGGGGGGGTTCACCCCTCCACTTT
15	once	TRBV28	TRBJ1-5	NA	CASSLYIADNQPQHF	TGTGCCAGCAGTTTATATATCGCAGACAATCAGCCCCAGCATTTT
17	NA	TRBV28	TRBJ2-3	TRBD2	CASSFPAGGPRADTQYF	TGTGCCAGCAGTTTTCCAGCGGGGGGGCCAAGGGCAGATACGCAGTATTTT
20	NA	TRBV5-1	TRBJ2-4	TRBD1	CASSLGTGGIGDQAKNIQYF	TGCGCCAGCAGCTTGGGTACAGGGGGAATTGGAGACCAAGCCAAAAACATTCAGTACTTC
15	NA	TRBV9	TRBJ1-2	NA	CASSDGLGGGYGYTF	TGTGCCAGCAGCGATGGGTTGGGCGGCGGCTATGGCTACACCTTC
18	once	TRBV27	TRBJ1-5	TRBD1	CASSLLFPGTGKNQPQHF	TGTGCCAGCAGTTTATTATTTCCAGGGACAGGGAAGAATCAGCCCCAGCATTTT
10	NA	TRBV29-1	TRBJ2-1	NA	CSAGFSEQFF	TGCAGCGCTGGTTTCAGTGAGCAGTTCTTC
17	NA	TRBV19	TRBJ1-1	NA	CASSIDYTGRLGTEAFF	TGTGCCAGTAGTATAGATTACACAGGGAGGCTTGGCACTGAAGCTTTCTTT
16	NA	TRBV29-1	TRBJ1-6	NA	CSVPPDTGDGDSPLHF	TGCAGCGTCCCCCCCGACACTGGGGACGGTGATTCACCCCTCCACTTT
15	NA	TRBV7-9	TRBJ1-1	NA	CASSSNRVQNTEAFF	TGTGCCAGCAGCTCCAACCGGGTCCAGAACACTGAAGCTTTCTTT